A selection of T cell receptor beta chains follows, all from one sample in a study of OX40 agonist ivuxolimab in advanced cancers. The protocol was immunoSEQ multiplex PCR, while the TCRdb copy is restricted to in-frame clones and leaves out a portion. The sample has more than 45,000 clones; approximately 86% are singletons. The material sequenced was CD4+ or CD8+ T cells sorted from blood, taken in a trial of the OX40 agonist ivuxolimab. The source of these receptors is an adult with an advanced solid tumor such as melanoma, head and neck, liver or kidney cancer. CDR3s include the opening cysteine and the closing phenylalanine or tryptophan. The D gene is left open where the match is weak. The size entry is marked missing in some rows and otherwise reads once, few, many or a size class.

size	D	J	V	DNA	CDR3
-	-	TRBJ2-3	TRBV7-2	TGTGCCAGCAGCTCAACCAATACGCAGTATTTT	CASSSTNTQYF
once	-	TRBJ2-3	TRBV7-6	TGTGCCAGCAGCTTTAAGAGCACAGATACGCAGTATTTT	CASSFKSTDTQYF
-	-	TRBJ2-3	TRBV19	TGTGCCAGTAGTAGAGGGGGGAGCACAGATACGCAGTATTTT	CASSRGGSTDTQYF
few	-	TRBJ2-1	TRBV25-1	TGTGCCAGCAGTGAAGTTCAAGGGAAGAAGTTCTTC	CASSEVQGKKFF
-	-	TRBJ2-5	TRBV4-1	TGCGCCAGCAGCCAAGGGGGGCGGATCCAAGAGACCCAGTACTTC	CASSQGGRIQETQYF
-	TRBD1	TRBJ1-5	TRBV6-4	TGTGCCAGCAGTGAGGCAGGGGGGAATCAGCCCCAGCATTTT	CASSEAGGNQPQHF
few	-	TRBJ1-2	TRBV2	TGTGCCAGCAGGAACAGGGAAGGTGGCTACACCTTC	CASRNREGGYTF
few	TRBD1	TRBJ1-1	TRBV4-3	TGCGCCAGCAGCCTGAACAGGGGGAAGACTGAAGCTTTCTTT	CASSLNRGKTEAFF
-	-	TRBJ2-3	TRBV6-6	TGTGCCAGCAGCAAGGGGGGGCAGAGCACAGATACGCAGTATTTT	CASSKGGQSTDTQYF
-	-	TRBJ2-7	TRBV7-9	TGTGCCAGCAGCTTAGAGGGACGGCCCTCCTACGAGCAGTACTTC	CASSLEGRPSYEQYF
-	-	TRBJ1-2	TRBV2	TGTGCCAGCAGTAATAACTTGGGCAACTATGGCTACACCTTC	CASSNNLGNYGYTF
-	-	TRBJ1-4	TRBV6-5	TGTGCCAGCAGTTACGGTACCACTAATGAAAAACTGTTTTTT	CASSYGTTNEKLFF
once	-	TRBJ1-2	TRBV6-6	TGTGCCAGCAGTTACTCTGGGGGTTCGGATGGCTACACCTTC	CASSYSGGSDGYTF
-	-	TRBJ1-2	TRBV7-9	TGTGCCAGCAGCTTTCAGGTTTCCTATGGCTACACCTTC	CASSFQVSYGYTF
-	-	TRBJ2-7	TRBV10-3	TGTGCCATCGCCGACAGCTACGAGCAGTACTTC	CAIADSYEQYF
-	-	TRBJ2-7	TRBV7-2	TGTGCCAGCAGCTTAGGGGGGGGCGCTGGGTACGAGCAGTACTTC	CASSLGGGAGYEQYF
once	TRBD2	TRBJ2-7	TRBV7-2	TGTGCCAGCAGCCTACTAGCGGGGGCTTCATTATTCGGCGAGCAGTACTTC	CASSLLAGASLFGEQYF
-	TRBD1	TRBJ1-4	TRBV19	TGTGCCAGTAGTGGGACAGGGGGCCTGAATGAAAAACTGTTTTTT	CASSGTGGLNEKLFF
-	TRBD2	TRBJ2-1	TRBV6-6	TGTGCCAGCAGTTACCGCAAGGGACTAGCTCGGGATGAGCAGTTCTTC	CASSYRKGLARDEQFF
-	-	TRBJ2-5	TRBV20-1	TGCAGTGCTAACTTCCAAGAGACCCAGTACTTC	CSANFQETQYF